These 18 T cell receptor beta chains came from one sample sequenced in a study of Graves' ophthalmopathy and Graves' hyperthyroidism. Using RNA transcripts, the TCR beta CDR3 regions were amplified. HTBI primers were employed in first-round RT-PCR, then a second-round multiplex PCR followed. TCRdb reprocessed the multiplex PCR reads with MiXCR, giving one entry per CDR3 protein. The sample includes 240,000 or so distinct CDR3 sequences, around 50% of them seen just once. Sequencing was carried out using peripheral blood. The source of these receptors is an adult man with Graves' ophthalmopathy.

CDR3 sequence reads: CASSVVVRGENTEAFF. In DNA, the CDR3 is TGTGCCAGCAGCGTAGTTGTAAGGGGCGAGAACACTGAAGCTTTCTTT. The rearrangement uses TRBV9 and TRBJ1-1, with TRBD1 as a possible D gene (5 bases). Germline V gene sequence: CDR1 SGDLS, CDR2 YYNGEE. The CDR3 loop spans 16 amino acids. V was shortened by 0 bases and J by 1 base, with 13 bases between the two germline ends.

The V call is TRBV7-9, the J call TRBJ2-2; D possibly corresponds to TRBD1 (6 bases). The CDR3 is 14 amino acids. V lost 1 base and J lost 6, with 9 bases in between. The V gene's germline CDR1 is SEHNR and CDR2 FQNEAQ (reference sequence). This CDR3 is CASSLEGVPGELFF. CDR3 nucleotides: TGTGCCAGCAGCTTAGAGGGGGTACCCGGGGAGCTGTTTTTT.

This clonotype showed up just a few times. CDR3 nucleotide sequence: TGTGCCAGCAGCTTAGAACAGGGGAAGGGAGAGACCCAGTACTTC. This encodes CASSLEQGKGETQYF. The chain joins TRBV7-8 to TRBJ2-5; the match to TRBD1 covers 7 bases. CDR1 is SGHVS and CDR2 is FQNEAQ in the germline V gene. This CDR3 has 15 amino acids. The ends lost 1 base at V and 4 bases at J; junction bases unmatched: 6.

This clonotype has just a few counts. As DNA, the CDR3 is TGCGCCAGCGGGGAGGAGACCCAGTACTTC. This codes for CASGEETQYF. The J gene is TRBJ2-5, the V gene TRBV10-2; perhaps TRBD2 as D (5 bases). CDR3 size: 10 residues. Germline V lookup: CDR1 WSHSY, CDR2 SAAADI. The ends were cut back, 8 bases at V and 5 bases at J, with 6 bases in the middle.

The gene calls are TRBV5-1 and TRBJ1-6; 7 positions match TRBD1. After removal of 4 bases from V and 6 bases from J, the junction contained 10 bases not matched to a gene. The CDR3 runs to 16 residues. Germline loops: CDR1 SGHRS, CDR2 YFSETQ. The CDR3 DNA reads as TGCGCCAGCAGCCCGACTGGGACAGAGGGTAATTCACCCCTCCACTTT. Amino acids: CASSPTGTEGNSPLHF.

The chain carries TRBV25-1 and TRBJ1-3; TRBD1 agrees at 9 bases. From germline, CDR1 is MGHDK and CDR2 SYGVNS. With V trimmed by 7 bases and J by 0 bases, 7 bases remained unmatched. This CDR3 is built from 16 residues. For the CDR3, the DNA is TGTGCCAGCAAGGTACAGGGGGCTTTCTCTGGAAACACCATATATTTT. Translation gives CASKVQGAFSGNTIYF.

Only one count was recorded for this clonotype. CDR3 in DNA: TGTGCCAGCAGACTGGATTGGTCGGGGGGCTATGGCTACACCTTC. Its protein is CASRLDWSGGYGYTF. The V call is TRBV5-5, the J call TRBJ1-2; maybe TRBD1 (5 bases). The V and J ends lost 5 bases and 4 bases respectively, with 18 bases between them. The CDR3 is 15 residues long. Germline CDR1 SGHKS, CDR2 YYEKEE (reference sequence). Full variable domain (rest looked up from reference TRBV5-5 and TRBJ1-2): DAGVTQSPTHLIKTRGQQVTLRCSPISGHKSVSWYQQVLGQGPQFIFQYYEKEERGRGNFPDRFSARQFPNYSSELNVNALLLGDSALYLCASRLDWSGGYGYTFGSGTRLTVV.

This clonotype was counted a few times. This chain connects TRBV19 to TRBJ2-6; 11 nucleotides line up with TRBD1. Germline-derived CDR1 and CDR2 are LNHDA and SQIVND (reference sequence). This CDR3 is built from 16 residues. J lost 0 bases, V lost 9 bases, and 4 bases had no gene match. This CDR3 reads CASRDRGSSGANVLTF. For the CDR3, the DNA is TGTGCCAGCCGGGACAGGGGGAGCTCTGGGGCCAACGTCCTGACTTTC.

The CDR3 here is CASSLEFVLAGGDETQYF. The CDR3 DNA reads TGTGCCAGCAGCTTAGAGTTTGTGCTAGCGGGAGGCGACGAGACCCAGTACTTC. The rearrangement uses TRBV5-8 and TRBJ2-5; 11 positions match TRBD2. The CDR3 sequence is 18 residues long. The germline V gene has CDR1 SGHTS and CDR2 YDEGEE. The J segment lost 5 bases and the V segment lost 2 bases, leaving 14 bases of the junction unmatched.

This rearrangement joins TRBV29-1 to TRBJ2-2; 7 bases match TRBD1. Germline CDR1 reads SQVTM; CDR2 reads ANQGSEA. This CDR3 region has 14 residues. V was pared by 6 bases and J by 2 bases, with 6 bases of the junction left unmatched. The CDR3 DNA follows: TGCAGCGTCCGGACAGGAACAAACACCGGGGAGCTGTTTTTT. This gives the protein CSVRTGTNTGELFF.

This clonotype was detected only a few times. The rearrangement uses TRBV12-3 or TRBV12-4 and TRBJ2-6, with unresolved D. The V gene lost 5 bases and the J gene lost 0 bases, with 5 bases spanning the gap. CDR3 size: 14 residues. The CDR3 spells CASSPTSGANVLTF. In DNA form, the CDR3 reads TGTGCCAGCAGTCCCACCTCTGGGGCCAACGTCCTGACTTTC.

This clonotype was counted between two and nine times. This sequence joins TRBV20-1 and TRBJ2-7; D gene unclear. CDR3 length: 13 amino acids. Trimming removed 0 bases from V and 1 base from J, with 7 bases in between. Germline lookup yields CDR1 DFQATT and CDR2 SNEGSKA (reference sequence). The CDR3 sequence is CSARDPGSYEQYF. The CDR3 nucleotides are TGCAGTGCTAGAGATCCTGGTTCCTACGAGCAGTACTTC.

The CDR3 loop is CSANSGGRWEQYF. In DNA, the CDR3 is TGCAGTGCTAATAGCGGGGGGCGGTGGGAGCAGTACTTC. This rearrangement joins TRBV20-1 to TRBJ2-7, with 10 bases identical to TRBD2. Germline V gene sequence: CDR1 DFQATT, CDR2 SNEGSKA (reference sequence). The V segment lost 4 bases and the J segment 7 bases; nucleotides outside the gene matches: 7. The CDR3 is made up of 13 amino acids.

V is TRBV24-1 and J is TRBJ1-6, with 7 bases aligning to TRBD1. The CDR3 contains 17 residues. In germline, CDR1 is KGHDR, CDR2 SFDVKD. V trimming: 5 bases; J trimming: 4 bases; junction bases outside the gene matches: 10. The CDR3 nucleotides read TGTGCCACCAGTGCTCTCGGACAGGCTCTTTATAATTCACCCCTCCACTTT. Translating gives CATSALGQALYNSPLHF.

This clonotype was detected only a few times. The V gene is TRBV5-6, the J gene TRBJ2-7; D remains unclear. This CDR3 is 13 amino acids long. V was clipped by 4 bases and J by 3 bases, with 11 bases between them. Germline V gene sequence: CDR1 SGHDT, CDR2 YYEEEE. The CDR3 loop is CASSPDGDYEQYF. The CDR3 nucleotides are TGTGCCAGCAGCCCGGACGGTGACTACGAGCAGTACTTC.

The CDR3 loop reads CAGFLRGRVGTEAFF. DNA of the CDR3: TGCGCCGGCTTTCTCAGGGGGAGAGTTGGCACTGAAGCTTTCTTT. The chain employs TRBV5-1 and TRBJ1-1, with 7 bases identical to TRBD1. The CDR3 runs 15 residues. Trimming at V came to 10 bases and at J to 4 bases, leaving 16 bases not matched to a gene. Germline CDR1 is SGHRS and CDR2 is YFSETQ.

The CDR3: CASSPQGAGETQYF. Written as DNA, the CDR3 is TGTGCCAGCAGCCCCCAGGGGGCCGGGGAGACCCAGTACTTC. V and J are TRBV11-2 and TRBJ2-5, with 8 bases that match TRBD1. V shed 5 bases and J 5 bases; nucleotides not matched to a gene: 7. The germline V gene encodes CDR1 SGHAT and CDR2 FQNNGV. This CDR3 comprises 14 residues.

This clonotype was counted at least ten times. The chain's CDR3 is CASSEGETGYGYTF. In nucleotides, the CDR3 is TGTGCCAGCAGTGAGGGGGAGACAGGGTATGGCTACACCTTC. J is TRBJ1-2 and V is TRBV2; 7 bases are a match to TRBD1. The CDR3 covers 14 residues. CDR1 is SNHLY, CDR2 FYNNEI, per germline. V was clipped by 3 bases and J by 5 bases; unmatched bases: 6.